The rows below give T cell receptor beta chains drawn from one sample of a study of vaccination effects on CD4 cells after COVID-19. The data were produced by immunoSEQ multiplex PCR, yet TCRdb's version contains in-frame clones alone and is incomplete. This table holds approximately 74,000 clones, approximately 74% found once. Their antigens are not known. The material sequenced was CD4+ T cells from PBMCs cultured with HCoV-NL63 spike peptides, taken before COVID-19 vaccination. The receptors derive from a human donor who received a COVID-19 vaccine. The CDR3 runs from the conserved cysteine through the conserved F or W. A D gene is named only where the DNA matches it firmly. Not all rows give a size; the values are once, few, many and, for expanded clones, a class.

clone_size	d_call	v_call	j_call	cdr3_aa	cdr3_nt
-	TRBD1	TRBV24-1	TRBJ2-2	CATSEPGQGASGELFF	TGTGCCACCAGTGAACCAGGACAGGGGGCGTCCGGGGAGCTGTTTTTT
few	-	TRBV19	TRBJ1-1	CASSEAANTEAFF	TGTGCCAGTAGTGAGGCAGCCAACACTGAAGCTTTCTTT
-	-	TRBV19	TRBJ2-1	CASTAWNEQFF	TGTGCCAGTACTGCGTGGAATGAGCAGTTCTTC
-	-	TRBV18	TRBJ1-1	CASSPIGMRTEAFF	TGTGCCAGCTCACCAATCGGGATGCGCACTGAAGCTTTCTTT
once	-	TRBV7-2	TRBJ1-1	CASSPSHRPDRGTEAFF	TGTGCCAGCAGCCCCTCCCACCGCCCCGACCGGGGGACTGAAGCTTTCTTT
-	-	TRBV30	TRBJ1-4	CAWSFASEKLFF	TGTGCCTGGAGTTTTGCAAGTGAAAAACTGTTTTTT
-	TRBD1	TRBV24-1	TRBJ2-1	CATSDPLPGQGNNEQFF	TGTGCCACCAGTGACCCTTTACCGGGACAGGGGAACAATGAGCAGTTCTTC
-	-	TRBV4-1	TRBJ1-2	CASSQEWGTNYGYTF	TGCGCCAGCAGCCAAGAATGGGGGACCAACTATGGCTACACCTTC
-	TRBD2	TRBV7-3	TRBJ2-1	CASSLIGGGSYNEQFF	TGTGCCAGCAGCTTAATCGGGGGGGGCTCCTACAATGAGCAGTTCTTC
-	-	TRBV6-1	TRBJ2-1	CASREDRSSYNEQFF	TGTGCCAGCAGGGAAGACAGGAGCTCCTACAATGAGCAGTTCTTC
-	TRBD1	TRBV5-1	TRBJ2-1	CASSTRDRGLGEQFF	TGCGCCAGCAGCACCCGGGACAGGGGTTTAGGTGAGCAGTTCTTC
-	-	TRBV3-1/TRBV3-2	TRBJ1-6	CASSPSSYNSPLHF	TGTGCCAGCAGCCCCAGCTCCTATAATTCACCCCTCCACTTT
few	TRBD2	TRBV7-9	TRBJ2-1	CASSVRLAGGLNEQFF	TGTGCCAGCAGCGTACGACTAGCGGGGGGGCTCAATGAGCAGTTCTTC
once	TRBD2	TRBV6-2/TRBV6-3	TRBJ2-3	CASIPGGPFTDTQYF	TGTGCCAGCATCCCGGGGGGGCCCTTCACAGATACGCAGTATTTT
-	-	TRBV7-9	TRBJ2-2	CASSPHMNTGELFF	TGTGCCAGCAGCCCTCATATGAACACCGGGGAGCTGTTTTTT
-	TRBD1	TRBV30	TRBJ1-2	CAWSRDSLNYGYTF	TGTGCCTGGAGTCGGGACAGTCTTAACTATGGCTACACCTTC
-	-	TRBV7-8	TRBJ2-5	CASTQSTGWTDIQETQYF	TGTGCCAGCACCCAGTCTACAGGTTGGACAGACATCCAAGAGACCCAGTACTTC
-	-	TRBV10-3	TRBJ1-3	CAITSSGNTIYF	TGTGCCATCACCTCCTCTGGAAACACCATATATTTT
-	TRBD2	TRBV28	TRBJ2-3	CASSLPSGGARHTQYF	TGTGCCAGCAGTTTACCTAGCGGGGGGGCCCGGCATACGCAGTATTTT
-	-	TRBV5-1	TRBJ2-3	CASSISENVYF	TGCGCCAGCAGTATATCGGAGAACGTGTATTTT
-	-	TRBV24-1	TRBJ2-5	CATSDPLAPETQYF	TGTGCCACCAGTGACCCCCTAGCGCCAGAGACCCAGTACTTC
-	-	TRBV18	TRBJ1-5	CATSGSDNQPQHF	TGTGCCACCTCCGGGTCGGACAATCAGCCCCAGCATTTT
-	-	TRBV5-6	TRBJ2-4	CASSIAGTLAKNIQYF	TGTGCCAGCAGCATTGCAGGGACCCTAGCCAAAAACATTCAGTACTTC
few	-	TRBV6-6	TRBJ1-4	CASSYSRTTNEKLFF	TGTGCCAGCAGTTACTCGAGGACAACTAATGAAAAACTGTTTTTT
-	-	TRBV10-3	TRBJ1-2	CATNPSLYGEANYGYTF	TGTGCCACCAACCCGTCGTTGTATGGGGAGGCCAACTATGGCTACACCTTC
-	-	TRBV6-5	TRBJ1-5	CASSYSIGGGQPQHF	TGTGCCAGCAGTTACTCGATCGGGGGCGGGCAGCCCCAGCATTTT
-	-	TRBV18	TRBJ2-2	CASSILSGQTNTGELFF	TGTGCCAGCTCAATACTTTCCGGACAGACGAACACCGGGGAGCTGTTTTTT
-	-	TRBV10-1	TRBJ2-3	CASRVTGSDTQYF	TGCGCCAGCAGAGTAACAGGGTCAGATACGCAGTATTTT
-	TRBD1	TRBV9	TRBJ1-1	CASHRGRVNTEAFF	TGTGCCAGCCACAGGGGGCGCGTGAACACTGAAGCTTTCTTT
-	TRBD1	TRBV6-5	TRBJ2-5	CASSYEGQVPETQYF	TGTGCCAGCAGTTACGAGGGACAGGTCCCAGAGACCCAGTACTTC
-	-	TRBV29-1	TRBJ2-3	CSTALSATDTQYF	TGCAGCACCGCTCTATCGGCCACAGATACGCAGTATTTT